The 5 T cell receptor beta chains reported below all come from one sample, sequenced in a study of blood T cells in healthy people across ages (dated by TCRdb to between 2014 and 2017). Library preparation employed 5' RACE. Sequencing was performed on an Illumina HiSeq 2500. A second about 7 to 11 cycle PCR used a sample-barcoded 5' primer and a J-beta primer mix. Using fastp at Q25 and MiXCR, TCRdb reprocessed the public reads and kept productive beta chains. Duplicate CDR3 protein sequences are folded into a single record with the most common DNA and genes. Present in this sample are about 830,000 distinct CDR3 sequences, about 62% of which were seen just once. Roughly 22% of the sample is in the top ten clones. The source material was blood. These receptors were taken from a man aged 30 to 45 in good health.

The chain has TRBV18 and TRBJ2-7; D is possibly TRBD1 (6 bases). The CDR3 totals 18 residues. Germline lookup yields CDR1 KGHSH and CDR2 LQKENI. V gave up 3 bases and J gave up 0 bases, with 21 bases separating them. Here the CDR3 DNA reads TGTGCCAGCTCACCGAGGTTTACAGCGGACAGAACCTCCTACGAGCAGTACTTC. Protein sequence: CASSPRFTADRTSYEQYF.

J is TRBJ2-3 and V is TRBV27; TRBD2 agrees at 10 bases. The CDR3 runs to 16 residues. Germline V lookup: CDR1 MNHEY, CDR2 SMNVEV (reference sequence). The V and J ends lost 2 bases and 4 bases, in that order; junction bases with no gene match: 6. The CDR3 sequence: CASSLIASGRADTQYF. The CDR3 DNA follows: TGTGCCAGCAGTTTAATAGCTAGCGGGAGAGCAGATACGCAGTATTTT.

CDR3 amino acids: CASSNGASGAYGYTF. Written as DNA, the CDR3 is TGTGCCAGCAGCAACGGCGCGTCGGGTGCCTATGGCTACACCTTC. The genes are TRBV7-2 and TRBJ1-2; no firm D call. Germline CDR1 and CDR2: SGHTA and FQGNSA. The CDR3 sequence is 15 residues long. V lost 5 bases to trimming and J lost 4 bases, with 17 bases between them.

This chain connects TRBV7-8 to TRBJ2-7, with D perhaps TRBD1 (5 bases). The CDR3 covers 14 residues. The V end lost 5 bases, the J end lost 0 bases, and 11 bases lay between the germline ends. Per germline, CDR1 SGHVS and CDR2 FQNEAQ. The CDR3 bases are TGTGCCAGCAGCCTACTGACAGACTCCTACGAGCAGTACTTC. Amino acid sequence: CASSLLTDSYEQYF.

The chain joins TRBV27 to TRBJ1-2; D gene unclear. The CDR3 is 13 residues long. The ends were cut back, 6 bases at V and 4 bases at J, with 12 bases in the middle. Germline V gives CDR1 MNHEY, CDR2 SMNVEV (reference sequence). For the CDR3, the DNA is TGTGCCAGCAGGTCAATCGGTTCCTATGGCTACACCTTC. As protein: CASRSIGSYGYTF.